A single sample gave rise to the 13 T cell receptor beta chains below, sequenced in a study of vaccination and CD4 T cells after COVID-19. Treatment described: 10-day PBMC culture with coronavirus spike peptide pools or control peptides (ViraFEST assay). The Oncomine TCR Beta short-read assay sequenced DNA from cultured CD4+ T cells. TCRdb passed the PCR reads through MiXCR, listing each CDR3 protein once. In the table there are over 10,000 distinct CDR3 sequences, roughly four fifths of which are singletons. These TCRs are of unknown antigen specificity. What was sequenced was CD4+ T cells from blood, cultured in vitro. All receptors come from a human donor who had recovered from COVID-19.

V is TRBV6-5 and J is TRBJ1-1; TRBD1 aligns across 8 bases. J gave up 1 base and V 2 bases, and 6 bases lay outside the gene matches. The length of the CDR3 is 16 residues. From germline, CDR1 is MNHEY and CDR2 SVGAGI. Written as DNA, the CDR3 is TGTGCCAGCAGTTACGGTTTCGGGACAGGGAACACTGAAGCTTTCTTT. The encoded protein is CASSYGFGTGNTEAFF.

The J gene is TRBJ1-1, the V gene TRBV20-1; D gene unclear. This CDR3 has 12 amino acids. Germline loops: CDR1 DFQATT, CDR2 SNEGSKA (reference sequence). The V gene lost 6 bases and the J gene lost 1 base, with 9 bases spanning the gap. The CDR3 loop is CSARTGNTEAFF. CDR3 DNA: TGCAGTGCCAGGACCGGGAACACTGAAGCTTTCTTT.

The J gene is TRBJ1-5, the V gene TRBV27; 8 bases align to TRBD1. Germline CDR1 MNHEY, CDR2 SMNVEV (reference sequence). The V gene end was trimmed by 10 bases and the J gene end by 6 bases; junction bases not matched to a gene: 14. The length of the CDR3 is 15 residues. CDR3 in DNA: TGTGCCACCTCTCCGGGACAGGCCGTGGGTCAGCCCCAGCATTTT. Residues: CATSPGQAVGQPQHF.

The rearrangement links TRBV20-1 to TRBJ1-1, with a weak D call TRBD1 (5 bases). V lost 3 bases, J lost 1 base, and 9 bases lay in between. The CDR3 has 13 amino acids. Germline V gives CDR1 DFQATT, CDR2 SNEGSKA (reference sequence). The CDR3 reads CSARKGRNTEAFF. In DNA, the CDR3 is TGCAGTGCTAGGAAGGGGCGGAACACTGAAGCTTTCTTT.

The V and J genes are TRBV7-9 and TRBJ2-2; 12 positions match TRBD1. This CDR3 comprises 16 residues. The junction had 5 bases not matched to a gene; V was cut back by 3 bases and J by 6 bases. In germline, CDR1 is SEHNR, CDR2 FQNEAQ (reference sequence). DNA of the CDR3: TGTGCCAGCAGCTTCCCGGGACAGGGGGCCTCCGGGGAGCTGTTTTTT. Protein: CASSFPGQGASGELFF.

V and J are TRBV6-1 and TRBJ2-5; D gene ambiguous. This CDR3 has 11 residues. V was clipped by 5 bases and J by 7 bases, with 8 bases between them. Germline lookup yields CDR1 MNHNS and CDR2 SASEGT. Here the CDR3 reads CASSRPATQYF. CDR3 coding DNA: TGTGCCAGCAGTCGTCCAGCGACCCAGTACTTC.

V usage is TRBV7-2 and J usage is TRBJ2-7; 9 bases are a match to TRBD2. Germline V gene lookup returns CDR1 SGHTA and CDR2 FQGNSA. This CDR3 has 16 amino acids. V lost 1 base to trimming and J lost 0 bases; unmatched junction nucleotides: 4. This CDR3 is CASSLVFSGSSYEQYF. As DNA, the CDR3 is TGTGCCAGCAGCTTAGTCTTTAGCGGGAGCTCCTACGAGCAGTACTTC.

This clonotype was seen a handful of times. The chain combines TRBV27 with TRBJ1-5; D is undetermined. Trimming removed 6 bases at V and 3 bases at J, with 9 bases between. Germline V gene sequence: CDR1 MNHEY, CDR2 SMNVEV (reference sequence). The CDR3 loop spans 13 amino acids. CDR3 region: CASSLKVNQPQHF. CDR3 coding DNA: TGTGCCAGCAGCCTCAAGGTCAATCAGCCCCAGCATTTT.

This sequence joins TRBV19 and TRBJ1-2, with D perhaps matching TRBD1 (6 bases). This CDR3 has 14 amino acids. Trimming shortened V by 8 bases and J by 1 base, and 14 bases separated the two germline ends. The germline V gene has CDR1 LNHDA and CDR2 SQIVND (reference sequence). The CDR3 nucleotides read TGTGCCAGTGTACAGGGTCGGCTTAACTATGGCTACACCTTC. This gives the protein CASVQGRLNYGYTF.

The chain has TRBV5-1 and TRBJ2-7; D ambiguous. The germline gives CDR1 SGHRS, CDR2 YFSETQ. The CDR3 is made up of 15 amino acids. Deletions cut 4 bases from V and 0 bases from J, with 14 bases between. CDR3 protein: CASSPRSTYSYEQYF. The CDR3 DNA reads as TGCGCCAGCAGCCCCAGGTCAACCTACTCCTACGAGCAGTACTTC.

The DNA for the CDR3 is TGTGCCAGCAGCTTTCGGGCACACCAAGAGACCCAGTACTTC. This sequence encodes CASSFRAHQETQYF. The V gene is TRBV7-2, the J gene TRBJ2-5; D is unclear. Trimming removed 3 bases at V and 0 bases at J, with 8 bases between. Germline V lookup: CDR1 SGHTA, CDR2 FQGNSA. CDR3 size: 14 residues.

This clonotype was seen just once. The CDR3 DNA sequence: TGTGCCAGCAGCTTAGTTCTAGAGACCCAGTACTTC. Its protein is CASSLVLETQYF. The rearrangement uses TRBV11-1 and TRBJ2-5; D is unclear. This CDR3 has 12 amino acids. In germline, CDR1 is SGHAT, CDR2 FQDESV (reference sequence). V was trimmed by 1 base and J by 4 bases, leaving 4 bases between them.

The V call is TRBV6-2 or TRBV6-3, the J call TRBJ1-2; the match to TRBD1 covers 7 bases. Looked up from germline, CDR1 is MNHEY and CDR2 is SVGEGT. V shed 6 bases, J shed 4 bases, and the junction held 8 bases outside the gene matches. CDR3 length: 14 residues. The CDR3 loop is CASRLTTGTYGYTF. The CDR3 nucleotides read TGTGCCAGCAGGCTTACGACAGGGACCTATGGCTACACCTTC.